Listed below are T cell receptor beta chains from one sample, sequenced in a study of cytomegalovirus exposure and HLA in healthy donors. Clones were read by immunoSEQ multiplex PCR, and TCRdb kept only the in-frame ones, dropping some. Of around 140,000 clones listed, roughly 79% are singletons. Sequenced input: PBMCs. The source of these receptors is a male donor in good health and CMV-seronegative. CDR3s include the opening cysteine and the closing phenylalanine or tryptophan. A D gene is named only where the DNA matches it firmly. Clone size is not always given. Where it is, it says once, few, many or a class for expanded clones.

j_call v_call clone_size cdr3_length d_call cdr3_aa cdr3_nt
TRBJ2-5 TRBV7-2 . 17 TRBD2 CASSFPTSGGARETQYF TGTGCCAGCAGCTTTCCGACTAGCGGGGGGGCCCGGGAGACCCAGTACTTC
TRBJ2-7 TRBV10-3 . 15 TRBD1 CAISDQGTGVDEQYF TGTGCCATCAGTGATCAGGGGACAGGGGTTGACGAGCAGTACTTC
TRBJ1-1 TRBV7-2 few 13 . CASSLSRDTEAFF TGTGCCAGCAGCTTAAGTAGAGACACTGAAGCTTTCTTT
TRBJ1-2 TRBV11-3 . 15 TRBD1 CASSLGNGQGKRYTF TGTGCCAGCAGCTTAGGTAATGGACAGGGGAAACGCTACACCTTC
TRBJ2-2 TRBV5-4 once 16 TRBD2 CASSSGLAGGTGELFF TGTGCCAGCAGCTCAGGACTAGCGGGGGGCACCGGGGAGCTGTTTTTT
TRBJ2-1 TRBV13 . 16 . CASSLGMGGYYNEQFF TGTGCCAGCAGCTTAGGTATGGGGGGTTACTACAATGAGCAGTTCTTC
TRBJ2-2 TRBV5-1 . 16 TRBD1 CASSPGGQGTTGELFF TGCGCCAGCAGCCCGGGGGGACAGGGTACCACCGGGGAGCTGTTTTTT
TRBJ1-5 TRBV30 . 14 TRBD1 CAWSLGQGGQPQHF TGTGCCTGGAGCTTAGGACAGGGAGGGCAGCCCCAGCATTTT
TRBJ2-7 TRBV14 . 16 TRBD2 CASSLTATERGYEQYF TGTGCCAGCAGCCTGACTGCTACGGAGCGGGGGTACGAGCAGTACTTC
TRBJ1-1 TRBV14 . 14 . CASSQEEAGTEAFF TGTGCCAGCAGCCAAGAGGAAGCGGGCACTGAAGCTTTCTTT
TRBJ1-1 TRBV7-2 . 15 TRBD1 CASSPRDRVPTEAFF TGTGCCAGCAGCCCCAGGGACAGGGTCCCCACTGAAGCTTTCTTT
TRBJ1-4 TRBV27 . 15 . CASSLFPGSPEKLFF TGTGCCAGCAGTTTGTTTCCCGGGTCCCCTGAAAAACTGTTTTTT
TRBJ2-7 TRBV13 . 13 TRBD1 CASSTGTGYEQYF TGTGCCAGCAGCACCGGGACAGGGTACGAGCAGTACTTC
TRBJ1-1 TRBV6-6 . 14 . CASSHTGRDTEAFF TGTGCCAGCAGTCACACCGGGAGGGACACTGAAGCTTTCTTT
TRBJ1-2 TRBV6-5 few 15 TRBD1 CASSYSEGGGYGYTF TGTGCCAGCAGTTACTCGGAAGGGGGCGGATATGGCTACACCTTC
TRBJ2-1 TRBV9 . 17 TRBD2 CASSTGTSGGSYNEQFF TGTGCCAGCAGCACCGGGACTAGTGGAGGGTCATACAATGAGCAGTTCTTC
TRBJ1-2 TRBV9 . 16 . CASSPIPLKKGYGYTF TGTGCCAGCAGCCCAATCCCACTAAAAAAAGGCTATGGCTACACCTTC
TRBJ1-2 TRBV27 . 13 . CASSLALNYGYTF TGTGCCAGCAGTTTGGCTTTAAACTATGGCTACACCTTC
TRBJ1-1 TRBV5-1 few 12 . CASSLQGIEAFF TGCGCCAGCAGCTTACAGGGAATTGAAGCTTTCTTT
TRBJ1-1 TRBV7-9 . 11 . CASSPFTEAFF TGTGCCAGCAGCCCCTTCACTGAAGCTTTCTTT
TRBJ2-6 TRBV5-1 . 16 TRBD1 CASRGTDVTGANVLTF TGCGCCAGCAGAGGGACAGATGTCACTGGGGCCAACGTCCTGACTTTC
TRBJ2-2 TRBV5-6 . 16 TRBD1 CASSTRTGLDTGELFF TGTGCCAGCAGCACCAGGACAGGGCTCGACACCGGGGAGCTGTTTTTT
TRBJ2-3 TRBV4-3 . 16 TRBD1 CASSQDPGQATDTQYF TGCGCCAGCAGCCAAGATCCGGGACAGGCGACAGATACGCAGTATTTT
TRBJ1-6 TRBV7-2 . 15 TRBD1 CASSLLGQGASPLHF TGTGCCAGCAGCTTATTGGGACAGGGGGCTTCACCCCTCCACTTT